A single sample gave rise to the 10 T cell receptor beta chains below, sequenced in a study of shared clonotypes between healthy human individuals (dated by TCRdb to 2018 to 2020). CD8 naive samples were obtained by positive selection for CCR7 among CD45RO-negative cells, yielding a CD45RA+CCR7+ population from which TemRA cells were excluded. Library preparation used the immunoSEQ multiplex PCR assay. TCRdb retrieved this table from immuneACCESS and kept in-frame rearrangements only. Not all clones are present; in checked studies, unresolved V genes account for under half, and no reason is known for the remainder. This sample comprises 1.5 million to 2.5 million clones, less than 95% of them detected only once. Jointly, the top ten make up around 1% of the sample. The material sequenced was naive CD8+ T cells sorted from blood. The meaning of the sample's cell subset or site label: CD45RA+CCR7+. The receptors were sampled from a man aged 18 to 29 in good health.

The gene calls are TRBV23-1 and TRBJ2-7; D perhaps matches TRBD2 (5 bases). TRBV23-1 qualifies as an ORF whose function is uncertain. This CDR3 is 16 amino acids long. V was pared by 4 bases and J by 6 bases, with 22 bases between. As DNA, the CDR3 is TGCGCCAGCAGTCTTAATTTGAGGGTATGTCGGTGCGAGCAGTACTTC. Amino acid sequence: CASSLNLRVCRCEQYF.

The gene calls are TRBV27 and TRBJ1-2; D unresolved. Germline assignment: CDR1 MNHEY and CDR2 SMNVEV (reference sequence). Trimming shortened V by 10 bases and J by 5 bases, and 11 bases separated the two germline ends. This CDR3 has 11 amino acids. DNA for the CDR3: TGTGCCACCTACGGATGGTATGGCTACACCTTC. Its protein product is CATYGWYGYTF.

Comments on this clone: At one of its ends the junction is not consistent with the germline gene, which may arise from a read error. This sequence joins TRBV7-7 and TRBJ2-7; 7 positions agree with TRBD1. This CDR3 has 16 amino acids. Germline CDR1 is SSHAT and CDR2 is FNYEAQ (reference sequence). The CDR3 bases are TGTGCTAGCAGCCCTCGACAGGGAGCTCCCTCCTACGAGCAGTACTTC. This encodes CASSPRQGAPSYEQYF.

This chain links TRBV7-3 with TRBJ2-1, with D unclear. The CDR3 spans 14 residues. Germline CDR1 is SGHTA and CDR2 is FQGTGA. Deletions cut 2 bases from V and 5 bases from J, with 10 bases between. The CDR3 DNA is TGTGCCAGCAGCTTACTTAACAGTCACAATGAGCAGTTCTTC. This sequence encodes CASSLLNSHNEQFF.

The gene calls are TRBV10-2 and TRBJ2-5; tentative D call: TRBD2 (7 bases). V dropped 6 bases and J dropped 5 bases, with 19 bases sitting between them. This CDR3 comprises 15 residues. The germline V gene has CDR1 WSHSY and CDR2 SAAADI. The CDR3 region has the DNA TGCGCCAGCAGAACACAGGGAGGGTGGGCTGAGACCCAGTACTTC. Its protein is CASRTQGGWAETQYF.

The V gene is TRBV19, the J gene TRBJ2-5; 12 nucleotides agree with TRBD1. Germline V gene sequence: CDR1 LNHDA, CDR2 SQIVND (reference sequence). Trimming took 3 bases from V and 6 from J; bases not matched to a gene: 11. The CDR3 is 17 residues long. CDR3 DNA: TGTGCCAGTAGTATCGATTCCGGGACAGGGGGCGGAAAGACCCAGTACTTC. It specifies CASSIDSGTGGGKTQYF.

The rearrangement joins TRBV9 to TRBJ2-3, with a weak D call TRBD2 (6 bases). The CDR3 totals 16 residues. V shed 2 bases and J shed 5 bases, with 18 bases lying between them. Germline loops: CDR1 SGDLS, CDR2 YYNGEE. The CDR3 bases are TGTGCCAGCAGCGTTAGCGGTTTTCCCAGCGGAGATACGCAGTATTTT. Protein sequence: CASSVSGFPSGDTQYF.

This chain connects TRBV2 to TRBJ2-7; D could derive from TRBD1 or TRBD2 (5 bases each). The CDR3 runs to 13 residues. CDR1 is SNHLY and CDR2 is FYNNEI in the germline V gene. Trimming took off 8 bases at V and 2 bases at J, with 13 bases between the two ends. CDR3 nucleotides: TGTGCCAGCTTGGGCAGGGAGACCTACGAGCAGTACTTC. This encodes CASLGRETYEQYF.

The chain uses TRBV11-2 and TRBJ1-3; tentatively, D is TRBD1 (6 bases). The CDR3 sequence is 13 residues long. The germline V gene encodes CDR1 SGHAT and CDR2 FQNNGV. V was clipped by 1 base and J by 9 bases, with 10 bases between them. In DNA form, the CDR3 reads TGTGCCAGCAGCTTAGGATCGACAGGCACCATATATTTT. Its translation is CASSLGSTGTIYF. Complete variable domain (other parts from reference TRBV11-2 and TRBJ1-3): EAGVAQSPRYKIIEKRQSVAFWCNPISGHATLYWYQQILGQGPKLLIQFQNNGVVDDSQLPKDRFSAERLKGVDSTLKIQPAKLEDSAVYLCASSLGSTGTIYFGEGSWLTVV.

The CDR3 DNA is TGTGCCAGCAGCTCACTAGGGGCCACAGATACGCAGTATTTT. It encodes CASSSLGATDTQYF. This rearrangement joins TRBV7-3 to TRBJ2-3; D might be TRBD1 or TRBD2, each matching 5 bases. The V gene lost 4 bases and the J gene lost 2 bases, with 10 bases spanning the gap. Germline lookup yields CDR1 SGHTA and CDR2 FQGTGA. This CDR3 has 14 residues.